Below are 20 T cell receptor beta chains sequenced from a single sample in a study of shared clonotypes between healthy human individuals. Profiling relied on immunoSEQ multiplex PCR, and the TCRdb table lists in-frame clones only, not all of them. The sample holds roughly 700,000 clones; around two thirds are singletons and the top ten take approximately 1.8%. Material: memory CD4+ T cells sorted from blood. Subset in this sample: CD45RA-negative fraction. The receptors come from a woman between 25 and 40 years old in good health.

The chain carries TRBV18 and TRBJ2-6; tentative D call: TRBD1 (6 bases). V lost 5 bases and J lost 0, with 11 bases in between. Germline V gives CDR1 KGHSH, CDR2 LQKENI. The CDR3 spans 16 residues. The CDR3 is CASSRGQSSGANVLTF. Written as DNA, the CDR3 is TGTGCCAGCTCAAGAGGACAGTCCTCTGGGGCCAACGTCCTGACTTTC.

The V gene is TRBV4-2, the J gene TRBJ2-7; 13 bases are shared with TRBD2. With V trimmed by 0 bases and J by 5 bases, 7 bases remained unmatched. CDR3 length: 17 residues. Germline CDR1 LGHNA, CDR2 YNFKEQ. Here the CDR3 reads CASSQEGTSGNFDEQYF. The DNA of the CDR3 is TGTGCCAGCAGCCAAGAAGGGACTAGCGGGAATTTCGACGAGCAGTACTTC.

The chain joins TRBV7-2 to TRBJ1-5; D remains unclear. CDR1 and CDR2 from the germline V gene are SGHTA and FQGNSA. The CDR3 has 15 residues. Deletions cut 0 bases from V and 4 bases from J, with 10 bases between. As DNA, the CDR3 is TGTGCCAGCAGCTTAGCGCTGGAGGGAAATCAGCCCCAGCATTTT. This translates into CASSLALEGNQPQHF. The whole variable domain, filled in from reference TRBV7-2 and TRBJ1-5, reads GAGVSQSPSNKVTEKGKDVELRCDPISGHTALYWYRQSLGQGLEFLIYFQGNSAPDKSGLPSDRFSAERTGGSVSTLTIQRTQQEDSAVYLCASSLALEGNQPQHFGDGTRLSIL.

The rearrangement links TRBV6-6 to TRBJ2-7; D ambiguous. Trimming removed 6 bases at V and 5 bases at J, with 14 bases between. CDR1 and CDR2 from the germline V gene are MNHNY and SVGAGI (reference sequence). This CDR3 has 13 amino acids. The CDR3 DNA is TGTGCCAGCAGCGCCCGCAGAGACAACGAGCAGTACTTC. Translation: CASSARRDNEQYF.

This rearrangement joins TRBV7-3 to TRBJ2-2; no clear D gene. The CDR3 covers 14 residues. The germline gives CDR1 SGHTA, CDR2 FQGTGA. Trimming shortened V by 1 base and J by 5 bases, and 8 bases separated the two germline ends. In DNA, the CDR3 is TGTGCCAGCAGCTTAAACCCCTCGACCGGGGAGCTGTTTTTT. Translation gives CASSLNPSTGELFF.

This clone was counted between two and nine times. The rearrangement joins TRBV7-9 to TRBJ2-2; no clear D. The CDR3 sequence is 13 residues long. The germline V and J ends were trimmed by 7 bases and 1 base, with 7 bases remaining between them. Germline CDR1 and CDR2: SEHNR and FQNEAQ (reference sequence). Here the CDR3 DNA reads TGTGCCAGCACTCAGATGAACACCGGGGAGCTGTTTTTT. This translates into CASTQMNTGELFF.

There are many counts of this clone. CDR3 coding DNA: TGCAGCGTTGAAGACACTAGCGGGTACTCCTACGAGCAGTACTTC. The encoded protein is CSVEDTSGYSYEQYF. The chain links TRBV29-1 to TRBJ2-7; 9 bases line up with TRBD2. Germline V gene lookup returns CDR1 SQVTM and CDR2 ANQGSEA. Trimming took 0 bases from V and 0 from J; bases not matched to a gene: 3. The CDR3 totals 15 residues.

This clone occurred once. The chain carries TRBV7-8 and TRBJ2-3; a possible D gene is TRBD2 (5 bases). The CDR3 contains 13 residues. The V gene lost 5 bases and the J gene lost 5 bases, with 11 bases spanning the gap. CDR1 and CDR2 (germline): SGHVS, FQNEAQ. CDR3 bases: TGTGCCAGCAGCAGGACGGGATTAGATACGCAGTATTTT. Translation: CASSRTGLDTQYF.

The chain employs TRBV5-5 and TRBJ1-2, with 7 bases matching TRBD1. J gave up 5 bases and V 1 base, and 5 bases lay outside the gene matches. Germline V gene data show CDR1 as SGHKS and CDR2 as YYEKEE (reference sequence). The CDR3 length is 14 residues. CDR3 bases: TGTGCCAGCAGCTTGACCCCGGGACAGTATGGCTACACCTTC. Encoded protein: CASSLTPGQYGYTF.

The table lists this clone with a few counts. The chain couples TRBV5-4 to TRBJ1-2; D gene unclear. This CDR3 has 14 amino acids. CDR1 and CDR2 (germline): SGHNT, YYREEE (reference sequence). The V end was cut by 0 bases, the J end by 6 bases, with 12 bases between. The CDR3 protein is CASSLDRGTNGYTF. CDR3 in DNA: TGTGCCAGCAGCTTGGACCGGGGTACTAATGGCTACACCTTC.

This clone was counted between two and nine times. Additional DNA sequences in this sample encode the identical CDR3. The chain is built from TRBV5-1 and TRBJ1-1; 7 bases are shared with TRBD1. Germline-derived CDR1 and CDR2 are SGHRS and YFSETQ. CDR3 size: 15 residues. Trimming cost V 4 bases and J 4 bases; bases outside gene matches: 10. The CDR3 protein is CASSPEGALGTEAFF. Written as DNA, the CDR3 is TGCGCCAGCAGCCCGGAGGGGGCTTTGGGCACTGAAGCTTTCTTT.

Many counts were recorded for this clone. This sequence joins TRBV11-2 and TRBJ1-3; TRBD1 matches at 7 bases. Germline loops: CDR1 SGHAT, CDR2 FQNNGV. V shed 5 bases and J 4 bases; nucleotides not matched to a gene: 20. This CDR3 region has 19 residues. CDR3 nucleotide sequence: TGTGCCAGCAGCCCAGCCGGGACAGCATCCCTCGGCTCCGGAAACACCATATATTTT. It specifies CASSPAGTASLGSGNTIYF. Filled out from reference TRBV11-2 and TRBJ1-3, the complete variable domain reads EAGVAQSPRYKIIEKRQSVAFWCNPISGHATLYWYQQILGQGPKLLIQFQNNGVVDDSQLPKDRFSAERLKGVDSTLKIQPAKLEDSAVYLCASSPAGTASLGSGNTIYFGEGSWLTVV.

J is TRBJ1-1 and V is TRBV11-1; D unresolved. This CDR3 region has 15 residues. V shed 1 base and J shed 1 base, with 10 bases lying between them. Germline CDR1 and CDR2: SGHAT and FQDESV (reference sequence). CDR3 loop: CASSLVNGKNTEAFF. Written as DNA, the CDR3 is TGTGCCAGCAGCTTAGTGAACGGGAAGAACACTGAAGCTTTCTTT.

The chain joins TRBV27 to TRBJ2-1; 11 bases are a match to TRBD2. Germline V gene sequence: CDR1 MNHEY, CDR2 SMNVEV (reference sequence). Unmatched junction bases numbered 10, after V lost 6 bases and J lost 3 bases. This CDR3 has 17 amino acids. The CDR3 protein is CASRPTSGEGIYNEQFF. The CDR3 nucleotides read TGTGCCAGCAGGCCGACTAGCGGGGAAGGGATCTACAATGAGCAGTTCTTC.

The chain joins TRBV10-2 to TRBJ2-3; no definite D call. The germline CDR1 and CDR2 sequences are WSHSY and SAAADI. With 2 bases removed from V and 12 bases from J, the gap between germline ends came to 12 bases. The CDR3 totals 12 residues. CDR3 in DNA: TGCGCCAGCAGTGAGACCGTCTCAATCCAGTATTTT. It yields the protein CASSETVSIQYF.

This clone was counted a few times. The gene calls are TRBV27 and TRBJ1-3; D possibly corresponds to TRBD1 (5 bases). V was trimmed by 2 bases and J by 3 bases, leaving 5 bases between them. The CDR3 contains 13 residues. Germline V CDR1 and CDR2: MNHEY, SMNVEV (reference sequence). CDR3 in DNA: TGTGCCAGCAGTTTACAGGGTGGAAACACCATATATTTT. Its translation: CASSLQGGNTIYF.

This sequence joins TRBV19 and TRBJ2-7; TRBD2 is a possible D gene (6 bases). This CDR3 is 14 amino acids long. The germline V and J ends were trimmed by 8 bases and 4 bases, with 18 bases remaining between them. CDR1 and CDR2 from the germline V gene are LNHDA and SQIVND (reference sequence). The CDR3 coding sequence is TGTGCCAGTGGAGAAGGGAGGTATGATTACGAGCAGTACTTC. This sequence encodes CASGEGRYDYEQYF. The whole variable domain, filled in from reference TRBV19 and TRBJ2-7, reads DGGITQSPKYLFRKEGQNVTLSCEQNLNHDAMYWYRQDPGQGLRLIYYSQIVNDFQKGDIAEGYSVSREKKESFPLTVTSAQKNPTAFYLCASGEGRYDYEQYFGPGTRLTVT.

This clone was counted a single time. The chain employs TRBV5-6 and TRBJ1-3; no clear D. CDR1 SGHDT and CDR2 YYEEEE come from the germline V gene. The CDR3 consists of 15 residues. The V end lost 1 base, the J end lost 0 bases, and 8 bases lay between the germline ends. CDR3 loop: CASSLKQASGNTIYF. DNA of the CDR3: TGTGCCAGCAGCTTGAAGCAGGCCTCTGGAAACACCATATATTTT.

J is TRBJ1-2 and V is TRBV29-1; D is perhaps TRBD1 (5 bases). Trimming stripped 5 bases from V and 2 bases from J, with 9 bases between. CDR3 length: 12 amino acids. Germline V gene data show CDR1 as SQVTM and CDR2 as ANQGSEA. This chain's CDR3 is CSVPSGNYGYTF. CDR3 sequence (DNA): TGCAGCGTTCCTTCAGGGAACTATGGCTACACCTTC.

With respect to this clone: It differs at one base from a far larger clone, so likely a read error. The sample contains more than one DNA sequence encoding this CDR3. The chain uses TRBV4-1 and TRBJ2-7; TRBD1 aligns across 9 bases. The CDR3 contains 15 residues. Looked up from germline, CDR1 is MGHRA and CDR2 is YSYEKL. CDR3 in DNA: TGCGCCAGCAGCCCTGGACAGGGGAGCTCCTACGAGCAGTACTTT. It encodes CASSPGQGSSYEQYF.